Each of the 27 T cell receptor beta chains below was sequenced from the same sample in a study of early T cells in non-severe SARS-CoV-2 infection. TCRdb fed the 5' RACE reads into MiXCR, producing one record per CDR3 protein. This sample has around 63,000 distinct CDR3 sequences, with about 6% found just once. The specimen comprised whole blood, sampled at baseline. The receptors shown here come from an adult who was a healthcare worker with PCR-confirmed SARS-CoV-2 infection or an uninfected control (not recorded which).

At least ten counts were recorded for this clonotype. This chain uses TRBV20-1 with TRBJ1-5, with 7 nucleotides matching TRBD1. The germline gives CDR1 DFQATT, CDR2 SNEGSKA (reference sequence). The CDR3 sequence is 13 residues long. CDR3 DNA sequence: TGCAGCACAACGGGACAGCCCAATCAGCCCCAGCATTTT. It is translated as CSTTGQPNQPQHF.

This clonotype was found many times. The chain has TRBV2 and TRBJ2-1, with D tentatively TRBD2 (6 bases). This CDR3 has 13 residues. Germline loops: CDR1 SNHLY, CDR2 FYNNEI. Trimming removed 5 bases from V and 9 bases from J, with 14 bases in between. The CDR3 DNA is TGTGCCAGCAGTTGGGCCCGGGGGATTGAGCAGTTCTTC. It codes for CASSWARGIEQFF.

This clonotype was found many times. The rearrangement links TRBV7-6 to TRBJ2-1, with D possibly being TRBD2 (5 bases). V was pared by 6 bases and J by 7 bases, with 10 bases between. Germline assignment: CDR1 SGHVS and CDR2 FNYEAQ. CDR3 length: 12 amino acids. This CDR3 reads CASRYPGNEQFF. In DNA form, the CDR3 reads TGTGCCAGCAGGTATCCGGGAAATGAGCAGTTCTTC.

This clonotype was picked up a small number of times. The chain combines TRBV6-6 with TRBJ2-1; D is tentatively TRBD1 or TRBD2 (5 bases each). The ends were cut back, 6 bases at V and 2 bases at J, with 14 bases in the middle. The CDR3 contains 15 residues. Germline CDR1 and CDR2: MNHNY and SVGAGI (reference sequence). CDR3 in DNA: TGTGCCAGCAGCCCCTTTGGGGGACCCTACAATGAGCAGTTCTTC. As protein: CASSPFGGPYNEQFF.

This clonotype occurred a few times. CDR3: CASSSRDRGLEQYF. Written as DNA, the CDR3 is TGTGCCAGCTCATCCCGGGACAGGGGGCTTGAGCAGTACTTC. V and J are TRBV18 and TRBJ2-7, with TRBD1 matching 12 bases. This CDR3 contains 14 residues. CDR1 and CDR2 (germline): KGHSH, LQKENI. Germline trimming cut 5 bases from V and 7 bases from J; bases unmatched to any gene: 6.

For this clonotype: Mismatch with germline at one junction end may stem from a read error. This chain links TRBV29-1 with TRBJ2-1; 7 bases agree with TRBD1. Germline CDR1 SQVTM, CDR2 ANQGSEA. The CDR3 runs to 15 residues. The CDR3 nucleotides read TGCAGCGTTGCCGGACAGGCTAGCTCCTACAATGAGCAGTCCTTC. Translation: CSVAGQASSYNEQSF.

This clonotype was seen ten or more times. The chain joins TRBV20-1 to TRBJ2-1; D is undetermined. This CDR3 is built from 14 residues. The germline V gene encodes CDR1 DFQATT and CDR2 SNEGSKA (reference sequence). V lost 3 bases and J 0 bases, leaving 9 bases between the germline ends. The CDR3 DNA is TGCAGTGCTAGTGATTACAGCTCCTACAATGAGCAGTTCTTC. Translating gives CSASDYSSYNEQFF.

This clonotype was counted ten times or more. This chain links TRBV5-1 with TRBJ2-5; no reliable D call. The CDR3 extends over 12 amino acids. With 0 bases removed from V and 0 bases from J, the gap between germline ends came to 0 bases. Germline V gene sequence: CDR1 SGHRS, CDR2 YFSETQ. This chain's CDR3 is CASSLDQETQYF. The CDR3 coding sequence is TGCGCCAGCAGCTTGGACCAAGAGACCCAGTACTTC.

This clonotype was picked up many times. The chain recombines TRBV5-1 with TRBJ1-5; D may be TRBD1 (6 bases). Trimming pared 4 bases from V and 7 bases from J, leaving 12 bases between. The CDR3 covers 13 residues. Germline CDR1 SGHRS, CDR2 YFSETQ. CDR3: CASSALQGQPQHF. The CDR3, as DNA: TGCGCCAGCAGCGCTCTACAGGGCCAGCCCCAGCATTTT.

This clonotype showed up many times. This sequence joins TRBV5-1 and TRBJ2-5; D is unresolved. Deletions cut 1 base from V and 5 bases from J, with 15 bases between. The CDR3 loop spans 15 amino acids. Germline CDR1 reads SGHRS; CDR2 reads YFSETQ. For the CDR3, the DNA is TGCGCCAGCAGCTTGAGTGGTCTAAAGAAGGAGACCCAGTACTTC. Translating it yields CASSLSGLKKETQYF.

This clonotype was observed at least ten times. The chain is built from TRBV11-2 and TRBJ1-1; D is perhaps TRBD1 (5 bases). Trimming removed 2 bases from V and 3 bases from J, with 7 bases in between. The CDR3 consists of 13 residues. The germline V gene has CDR1 SGHAT and CDR2 FQNNGV. The CDR3 reads CASSLQGDTEAFF. CDR3 nucleotides: TGTGCCAGCAGCTTACAGGGCGACACTGAAGCTTTCTTT.

At least ten counts were recorded for this clonotype. The genes are TRBV5-4 and TRBJ2-3; possibly TRBD2 for D (5 bases). The V gene lost 3 bases and the J gene lost 3 bases, with 14 bases spanning the gap. This CDR3 contains 15 residues. Germline CDR1 and CDR2: SGHNT and YYREEE (reference sequence). The CDR3 sequence: CASSSAGRGTDTQYF. The DNA for the CDR3 is TGTGCCAGCAGCTCTGCTGGACGGGGTACAGATACGCAGTATTTT.

About this clonotype: This may arise from a read error, as a much more abundant clone is one base away. The chain employs TRBV6-5 and TRBJ2-7; perhaps TRBD2 as D (5 bases). V dropped 0 bases and J dropped 3 bases, with 18 bases sitting between them. CDR3 length: 17 amino acids. Germline CDR1 is MNHEY and CDR2 is SVGAGI. CDR3 in amino acids: CASSYSRLAPRRYEQYF. The CDR3 DNA reads as TGTGCCAGCAGTTACTCGAGGCTAGCACCCCGCCGCTACGAGCAGTACTTC.

This clonotype came up many times. V and J are TRBV12-3 or TRBV12-4 and TRBJ1-2; D perhaps matches TRBD1 (5 bases). The CDR3 totals 16 residues. V dropped 3 bases and J dropped 0 bases, with 14 bases sitting between them. The CDR3 DNA is TGTGCCAGCAGTTTCTTTTCGGGACGGACTAACTATGGCTACACCTTC. This translates into CASSFFSGRTNYGYTF.

In this sample, this clonotype turned up a few times. V gene TRBV7-4 combines with J gene TRBJ2-5; the D is unclear. Deletions cut 6 bases from V and 5 bases from J, with 10 bases between. This CDR3 comprises 12 residues. Germline CDR1 and CDR2: SGHVT and SQSDAQ. The CDR3 protein is CASRGEPETQYF. CDR3 DNA: TGTGCCAGCAGGGGCGAACCGGAGACCCAGTACTTC.

Many counts were recorded for this clonotype. The chain uses TRBV6-1 and TRBJ2-1; maybe TRBD1 (6 bases). V lost 2 bases and J 7 bases, leaving 12 bases between the germline ends. Per germline, CDR1 MNHNS and CDR2 SASEGT. This CDR3 contains 14 residues. The CDR3 region has the DNA TGTGCCAGCAGTGAATCCCCAGGGGTGAATGAGCAGTTCTTC. Translating gives CASSESPGVNEQFF.

The chain couples TRBV20-1 to TRBJ2-1; the match to TRBD2 covers 9 bases. Germline V gene sequence: CDR1 DFQATT, CDR2 SNEGSKA (reference sequence). Trimming took 5 bases from V and 5 from J; bases not matched to a gene: 13. The CDR3 covers 16 residues. This CDR3 is CSALTLSSGNNNEQFF. The CDR3 coding sequence is TGCAGTGCTCTCACCCTCTCTAGCGGGAACAACAATGAGCAGTTCTTC.

This clonotype was detected many times. This chain joins TRBV13 and TRBJ1-2, with D unresolved. The CDR3 has 12 amino acids. Between the trimmed V and J ends, which lost 5 bases and 4 bases, there was a span of 8 bases. CDR1 is PRHDT, CDR2 FYEKMQ, per germline (reference sequence). CDR3: CASSLGIYGYTF. The CDR3 nucleotides read TGTGCCAGCAGCCTCGGGATCTATGGCTACACCTTC.

This clonotype was found many times. This chain connects TRBV18 to TRBJ2-3, with D hard to call. Germline V gives CDR1 KGHSH, CDR2 LQKENI. The length of the CDR3 is 13 residues. Between the trimmed V and J ends, which lost 2 bases and 2 bases, there was a span of 5 bases. The CDR3 loop reads CASSPLVTDTQYF. The CDR3 DNA reads TGTGCCAGCTCACCATTGGTCACAGATACGCAGTATTTT.

This clonotype appeared a few times. The chain employs TRBV5-1 and TRBJ1-4, with D possibly matching TRBD1 (5 bases). The V end was cut by 0 bases, the J end by 7 bases, with 10 bases between. Germline V gene sequence: CDR1 SGHRS, CDR2 YFSETQ. The CDR3 totals 14 residues. As DNA, the CDR3 is TGCGCCAGCAGCTTGGGGCAGGGCGTTGAAAAACTGTTTTTT. It translates to CASSLGQGVEKLFF.

This clonotype was seen repeatedly, ten times or more. The chain combines TRBV28 with TRBJ1-6; D ambiguous. V lost 7 bases to trimming and J lost 7 bases, with 11 bases between them. Germline loops: CDR1 MDHEN, CDR2 SYDVKM. The CDR3 totals 13 residues. CDR3 amino acids: CASTQQPNSPLHF. As DNA, the CDR3 is TGTGCCAGCACCCAACAACCAAATTCACCCCTCCACTTT.

This clonotype has a count of ten or more. The genes are TRBV5-4 and TRBJ2-1; 10 nucleotides line up with TRBD1. Germline CDR1 SGHNT, CDR2 YYREEE (reference sequence). With 4 bases clipped from V and 0 bases from J, the junction kept 1 base outside the gene matches. CDR3 length: 15 residues. CDR3 nucleotides: TGTGCCAGCAGCAGACAGGGGGCCTCCTACAATGAGCAGTTCTTC. It is translated as CASSRQGASYNEQFF.

Many counts were recorded for this clonotype. This sequence joins TRBV2 and TRBJ2-7, with D tentatively TRBD2 (5 bases). Germline CDR1 is SNHLY and CDR2 is FYNNEI. This CDR3 spans 13 amino acids. Deletions cut 5 bases from V and 3 bases from J, with 11 bases between. The CDR3 here is CASSPDLVYEQYF. The CDR3, as DNA: TGTGCCAGCAGTCCGGACTTGGTCTACGAGCAGTACTTC.

This clonotype was seen ten or more times. The chain employs TRBV7-8 and TRBJ2-1; 8 positions agree with TRBD2. This CDR3 comprises 19 residues. CDR1 SGHVS and CDR2 FQNEAQ come from the germline V gene. V shed 1 base and J 0 bases; nucleotides not matched to a gene: 11. The CDR3 spells CASSLDSSGLGGSYNEQFF. As DNA, the CDR3 is TGTGCCAGCAGCTTAGATTCTAGCGGGCTGGGGGGCTCCTACAATGAGCAGTTCTTC.

This clonotype was counted ten times or more. This rearrangement joins TRBV12-3 or TRBV12-4 to TRBJ1-2; the D is unclear. Trimming took 3 bases from V and 9 from J, leaving 8 bases between them. This CDR3 contains 11 residues. CDR3 loop: CASSLYPSYTF. In DNA form, the CDR3 reads TGTGCCAGCAGTTTGTACCCTAGCTACACCTTC.

This clonotype was observed many times. This chain links TRBV6-2 or TRBV6-3 with TRBJ2-7; the match to TRBD2 covers 10 bases. J gave up 9 bases and V 6 bases, and 11 bases lay outside the gene matches. This CDR3 comprises 14 residues. Looked up from germline, CDR1 is MNHEY and CDR2 is SVGEGT. The CDR3 here is CASSWTSGTTGQYF. The CDR3, as DNA: TGTGCCAGCAGCTGGACTAGCGGCACCACGGGGCAGTACTTC.

A note on this clonotype: A much more abundant neighbour one base away suggests this may be a read error. V gene TRBV4-1 combines with J gene TRBJ2-2; perhaps TRBD2 as D (5 bases). The CDR3 runs to 15 residues. CDR1 and CDR2 from the germline V gene are MGHRA and YSYEKL. Trimming shortened V by 0 bases and J by 7 bases, and 12 bases separated the two germline ends. The CDR3 DNA reads TGCGCCAGCAGCCAAGAACGAGAGGGCCACGGGGAGCTGTTTTTT. This encodes CASSQEREGHGELFF.